The present entry profiles one TCR beta chain with its context. This entry belongs to a study of blood T cell repertoires in COVID-19. As for the study in general: T cells, B-cell-depleted T cells, or PBMCs supplied cDNA or gDNA.

CDR1 and CDR2 from the germline V gene are PRHDT and FYEKMQ (reference sequence). The ends were cut back, 5 bases at V and 0 bases at J, with 20 bases in the middle. CDR3 length: 17 residues. Individuals aged about 18 to 89 years were recruited from fewer than 25 US areas. Allocation to cohorts depended on clinical history reported by the participants. In the original processing: Amplification with reference gene primers provided the estimates of nucleated cell counts. Profiled with immunoSEQ multiplex PCR; TCRdb holds only in-frame clones, not every one. V and J calls and clone size come straight from that table; D and trimming were deduced from the DNA. The data hold 270,000 or so clones, with under 95% observed a single time.

The TCR originated in a woman aged 40 to 50 with acute COVID-19. This chain uses TRBV13 with TRBJ2-7; the D is unclear. Sequences were obtained from PBMCs or T cells enriched from blood (not recorded which). DNA for the CDR3: TGTGCCAGCAGCCGACGCGACTCGCCAGTACGCTCCTACGAGCAGTACTTC. It is translated as CASSRRDSPVRSYEQYF.